This TCR beta chain was sequenced in a study of vaccination and CD4 T cells after COVID-19. The wider study: Control cultures were supplied with a CEFX pool, an HIV-1 Nef pool, or no peptide at all.

Treatment here: approximately nine-day PBMC culture with coronavirus spike peptide pools or control peptides (ViraFEST assay). When more than nine days of culture had elapsed, CD4+ T cells were isolated by negative selection. Notes on this clonotype: The antigen is not known.

Germline V gene lookup returns CDR1 LNHDA and CDR2 SQIVND (reference sequence). V lost 3 bases and J 7 bases, leaving 13 bases between the germline ends. The CDR3 length is 15 residues. With the Oncomine TCR Beta short-read assay, DNA from cultured CD4+ T cells was sequenced. After culture, CD4+ T cells served as the source for genomic DNA extraction. TCRdb itself ran the PCR reads through MiXCR, one entry per CDR3 protein. The sample has over 10,000 distinct CDR3 sequences; around 76% are singletons. This TCR derives from a human donor who had recovered from COVID-19. The material sequenced was CD4+ T cells from blood, cultured in vitro. The chain employs TRBV19 and TRBJ1-6; D gene uncertain. The CDR3 region is CASSMVTARNSPLHF. CDR3 sequence (DNA): TGTGCCAGTAGTATGGTAACGGCCAGAAATTCACCCCTCCACTTT.